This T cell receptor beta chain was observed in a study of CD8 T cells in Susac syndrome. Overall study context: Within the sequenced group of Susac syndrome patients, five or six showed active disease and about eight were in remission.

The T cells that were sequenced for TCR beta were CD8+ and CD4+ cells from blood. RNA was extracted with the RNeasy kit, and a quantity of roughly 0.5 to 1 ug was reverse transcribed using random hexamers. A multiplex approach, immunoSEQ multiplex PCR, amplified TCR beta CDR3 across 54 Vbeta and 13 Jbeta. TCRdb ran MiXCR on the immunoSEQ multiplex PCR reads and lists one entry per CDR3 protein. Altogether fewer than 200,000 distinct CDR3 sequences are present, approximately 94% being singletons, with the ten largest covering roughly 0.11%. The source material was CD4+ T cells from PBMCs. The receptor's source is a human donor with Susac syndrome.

CDR3 protein: CSARVAGGDSPLHF. In nucleotides, the CDR3 is TGCAGTGCTAGAGTCGCAGGGGGGGATTCACCCCTCCACTTT. This chain joins TRBV20-1 and TRBJ1-6, with TRBD1 identical over 7 bases. The V and J ends lost 1 base and 8 bases, in that order; junction bases with no gene match: 5. This CDR3 has 14 amino acids. Per the germline V gene, CDR1 is DFQATT and CDR2 is SNEGSKA (reference sequence).